This T cell receptor beta chain was identified in a study of T-cell memory formation after mild COVID-19 (dated by TCRdb to 2020 to 2023). In terms of the full investigation: Most TCR sequence clusters were specific to one of the two donors. In a couple of donors, T-cell clones that expanded and contracted after mild COVID-19 were tracked by sequencing TCRalpha and TCRbeta repertoires over time. Two young, previously healthy adult volunteers made up the cohort, one male and one female.

The instrument was an Illumina NovaSeq 6000. TCRalpha and TCRbeta cDNA libraries were constructed by 5'RACE with constant-segment primers, with sample barcodes and unique molecular identifiers being introduced. RNA was extracted from every sample with Trizol reagent. Library amplification was performed in two PCR steps, and a second sample barcode and Illumina TruSeq adapters were introduced in the second step. Libraries were sequenced on an Illumina NovaSeq with 2 x 150 bp paired-end reads. The paper's processing steps were these. Demultiplexing of reads and collapsing into UMI-guided consensus sequences were performed with migec v1.2.7. With mixcr v2.1.11, UMI consensuses were aligned to TRA and TRB V and J templates and assembled into clonotypes. Clonotypes were classified as expanded or contracted when called significant by both edgeR and NoisET, with noise models trained on biological replicates. For edgeR calls, a false discovery rate-adjusted p below 0.01 and a log2 fold-change threshold of 1 were applied. As an exploratory analysis of dynamics, PCA with hierarchical clustering was applied to max-normalized trajectories of the 1000 most abundant clonotypes. Separately sequenced CD4+ and CD8+ repertoires were used to assign a CD4 or CD8 phenotype to each responding clone. The public reads were reanalyzed by TCRdb: fastp trimming at Q25, MiXCR alignment, in-frame beta chains only. Entries that share a CDR3 protein sequence are merged under the most common genes and DNA. TCRdb's processing, not the authors', yielded these V and J calls. Counted in this sample were some 130,000 distinct CDR3 sequences; more than 15% of them appeared once. The ten top clones hold approximately 14% of the sample.

From the cysteine up to the phenylalanine, the CDR3 has a length of 12 residues. Of all the DNA, just the CDR3 is kept, 36 bases in frame from base 1. Based on the germline V gene (reference sequence), the CDR1 and CDR2 sequences are SEHNR and FQNEAQ. V is reduced by 1 base and J by 7 bases, leaving a spacing of 7 bases between them. PBMCs were isolated by Ficoll-Paque density gradient centrifugation. As to this clonotype: This clone's antigen is unknown. Within one base of it there is no much larger clone, and no base qualities were kept.

General study outcomes and caveats: The detection of some responding clones in pre-infection memory suggests that pre-existing cross-reactive memory T cells joined the SARS-CoV-2 response. The study included only a couple of mild cases, and larger cohorts that include severe cases with pre-infection samples were judged to be necessary. Contracting CD4+ clones were located mainly in the CM and EM memory subsets, whereas CD8+ clones were found to be enriched in EMRA. Balanced CD4/CD8 phenotypes were observed for clones contracting from day 15 to 85, whereas a bias towards CD4+ was observed for a second wave of clones expanding from day 15 to 37. SARS-CoV-2 specificity was not confirmed for the second-wave clones peaking on day 37.

The V and J genes are TRBV7-9 and TRBJ1-1; a tentative D call is TRBD1 (5 bases match). This clonotype was sampled from an adult woman who had mild COVID-19 (a few samples of this study predate the infection). The sample titles of this study are shuffled in the database, so cell type and time point are left out; the donor was told from shared clones. The sample was PBMCs or a T cell subset sorted from them (not recorded which). The sequence in DNA is TGTGCCAGCAGCTTAGAAGGGGTTGAAGCTTTCTTT. The translation is CASSLEGVEAFF.